The present T cell receptor (beta chain) was sequenced within a study of blood T cell repertoires in COVID-19. The V and J ends lost 5 bases and 6 bases respectively, with 16 bases between them. The CDR3 totals 15 residues. Germline-derived CDR1 and CDR2 are SEHNR and FQNEAQ (reference sequence). Generated by immunoSEQ multiplex PCR, the TCRdb table keeps only in-frame clones and is missing some. The table records 300,000 to 400,000 clones, roughly 91% of them present only once. The J gene is TRBJ1-4, the V gene TRBV7-9, with TRBD1 as a possible D gene (5 bases). Source material: PBMCs or T cells enriched from blood (not recorded which). The clonotype originates from a woman between 18 and 30 years old who had recovered from COVID-19. CDR3 amino acids: CASSDPGTIDEKLFF. The CDR3 nucleotides read TGTGCCAGCAGCGACCCAGGGACTATAGATGAAAAACTGTTTTTT.